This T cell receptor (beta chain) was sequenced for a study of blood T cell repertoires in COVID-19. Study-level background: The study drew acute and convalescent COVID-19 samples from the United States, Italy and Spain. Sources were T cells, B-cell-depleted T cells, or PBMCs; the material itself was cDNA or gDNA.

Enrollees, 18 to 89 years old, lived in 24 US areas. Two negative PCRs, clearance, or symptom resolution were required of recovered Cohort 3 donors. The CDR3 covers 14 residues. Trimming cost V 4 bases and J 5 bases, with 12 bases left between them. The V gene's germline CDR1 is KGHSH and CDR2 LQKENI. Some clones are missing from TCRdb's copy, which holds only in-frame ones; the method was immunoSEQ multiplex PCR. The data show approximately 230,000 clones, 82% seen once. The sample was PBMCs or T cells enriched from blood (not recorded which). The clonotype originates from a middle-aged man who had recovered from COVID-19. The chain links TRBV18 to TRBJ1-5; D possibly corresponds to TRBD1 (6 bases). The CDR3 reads CASSLEQGYQPQHF. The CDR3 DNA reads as TGTGCCAGCTCACTGGAACAGGGTTATCAGCCCCAGCATTTT.